This TCR beta chain was identified in a study of vaccination effects on CD4 cells after COVID-19. Study-wide findings and caveats: Long after vaccination, the clones induced by infection and by vaccine shrank markedly in size.

Cultured cells yielded isolated CD4+ T cells after around 9 days. The healthy vaccine recipients, who had no prior SARS-CoV-2 infection, showed negative nucleocapsid antibodies. The CDR3 is 14 amino acids. V was shortened by 8 bases and J by 2 bases, with 13 bases between the two germline ends. Germline loops: CDR1 MNHEY, CDR2 SVGAGI. TCRdb keeps only in-frame clones here, not all; method: immunoSEQ multiplex PCR. The sample has around 56,000 clones, 60% to 85% seen once; the top ten hold 3% to 3.5%. With regard to this clone: The antigen remains unidentified.

The sequence derives from a human donor who received a COVID-19 vaccine. The sample consisted of CD4+ T cells from PBMCs cultured without peptide, taken before COVID-19 vaccination. The chain carries TRBV6-5 and TRBJ1-3; tentative D call: TRBD1 (6 bases). The CDR3 here is CASARRGPGNTIYF. The DNA for the CDR3 is TGTGCCAGCGCCCGACGGGGGCCTGGAAACACCATATATTTT.